This T cell receptor (beta chain) is from a study of PD-L1 blockade in urothelial cancer. Sequencing used immunoSEQ multiplex PCR; TCRdb keeps in-frame clones, though not all of them. This repertoire shows about 20,000 clones, around 88% found once; its top ten account for around 3.5%. Germline V gene data show CDR1 as MNHEY and CDR2 as SMNVEV (reference sequence). There are 16 residues in the CDR3. After removal of 3 bases from V and 1 base from J, the junction contained 7 bases not matched to a gene. The chain employs TRBV27 and TRBJ1-2; 8 positions match TRBD1. The sequence came from a man aged 50 or older with urothelial cancer. The source was PBMCs, collected around atezolizumab (anti-PD-L1) treatment. Written as DNA, the CDR3 is TGTGCCAGCAGTTTTGACCCGACAGGGGTTAACTATGGCTACACCTTC. Encoded protein: CASSFDPTGVNYGYTF.